These 7 T cell receptor beta chains were sequenced from one sample in a study of shared clonotypes between healthy human individuals. The assay was immunoSEQ multiplex PCR, and TCRdb's table has in-frame clones only and misses some. This sample has roughly 520,000 clones, with 95% to 97% found just once. Sequenced: naive CD4+ T cells sorted from blood. Subset given: CD45RA+ positively selected. The receptors were gathered from a young woman in good health.

This chain uses TRBV9 with TRBJ2-7; the match to TRBD1 covers 9 bases. The V and J ends lost 3 bases and 6 bases, in that order; junction bases with no gene match: 13. The CDR3 spans 16 residues. In germline, CDR1 is SGDLS, CDR2 YYNGEE. The CDR3 region has the DNA TGTGCCAGCAGCGCCGGTGGGACAGGGTATGCCCTCGAGCAGTACTTC. Its translation is CASSAGGTGYALEQYF.

The CDR3 here is CATRTPGPNSPLHF. The CDR3 bases are TGTGCCACCAGGACTCCGGGGCCTAATTCACCCCTCCACTTT. The genes are TRBV15 and TRBJ1-6; D possibly corresponds to TRBD1 (5 bases). There are 14 residues in the CDR3. The V gene lost 6 bases and the J gene lost 6 bases, with 12 bases spanning the gap. Germline lookup yields CDR1 LNHNV and CDR2 YYDKDF (reference sequence).

The rearrangement uses TRBV18 and TRBJ2-2; D is unclear. Between the trimmed V and J ends, which lost 1 base and 9 bases, there was a span of 21 bases. Germline V lookup: CDR1 KGHSH, CDR2 LQKENI. This CDR3 has 17 amino acids. The DNA of the CDR3 is TGTGCCAGCTCACCACTTTCCACGGACCCCCAAGCCCGGGAGCTGTTTTTT. It translates to CASSPLSTDPQARELFF.

This chain uses TRBV14 with TRBJ2-3; 10 nucleotides match TRBD2. J gave up 5 bases and V 5 bases, and 16 bases lay outside the gene matches. CDR1 and CDR2 (germline): SGHDN, FVKESK. The CDR3 is made up of 18 amino acids. CDR3 region: CASSAMLLAVAGGDTQYF. CDR3 bases: TGTGCCAGCAGCGCAATGCTCCTCGCGGTAGCGGGAGGAGATACGCAGTATTTT. The entire variable domain, with the rest obtained from reference TRBV14 and TRBJ2-3, is as follows: EAGVTQFPSHSVIEKGQTVTLRCDPISGHDNLYWYRRVMGKEIKFLLHFVKESKQDESGMPNNRFLAERTGGTYSTLKVQPAELEDSGVYFCASSAMLLAVAGGDTQYFGPGTRLTVL.

The J gene is TRBJ2-1, the V gene TRBV9, with TRBD2 matching 7 bases. This CDR3 region has 14 residues. Trimming removed 6 bases from V and 3 bases from J; junction bases left unmatched: 6. CDR1 and CDR2 from the germline V gene are SGDLS and YYNGEE. The CDR3 loop is CASNRLAVYNEQFF. Written as DNA, the CDR3 is TGTGCCAGCAATCGGCTAGCGGTCTACAATGAGCAGTTCTTC.

This sequence joins TRBV28 and TRBJ2-2; TRBD2 might be the D (5 bases). Trimming pared 1 base from V and 1 base from J, leaving 10 bases between. Looked up from germline, CDR1 is MDHEN and CDR2 is SYDVKM. This CDR3 is built from 16 residues. In DNA form, the CDR3 reads TGTGCCAGCAGTTTATCAGGAGGAGAGAACACCGGGGAGCTGTTTTTT. This codes for CASSLSGGENTGELFF. The full variable domain, with the rest looked up from reference TRBV28 and TRBJ2-2, is DVKVTQSSRYLVKRTGEKVFLECVQDMDHENMFWYRQDPGLGLRLIYFSYDVKMKEKGDIPEGYSVSREKKERFSLILESASTNQTSMYLCASSLSGGENTGELFFGEGSRLTVL.

The chain couples TRBV18 to TRBJ2-2; 11 bases line up with TRBD1. Germline lookup yields CDR1 KGHSH and CDR2 LQKENI. J gave up 2 bases and V 4 bases, and 0 bases lay outside the gene matches. This CDR3 region has 15 residues. CDR3: CASSRTGGNTGELFF. The CDR3 coding sequence is TGTGCCAGCTCACGGACAGGGGGCAACACCGGGGAGCTGTTTTTT.